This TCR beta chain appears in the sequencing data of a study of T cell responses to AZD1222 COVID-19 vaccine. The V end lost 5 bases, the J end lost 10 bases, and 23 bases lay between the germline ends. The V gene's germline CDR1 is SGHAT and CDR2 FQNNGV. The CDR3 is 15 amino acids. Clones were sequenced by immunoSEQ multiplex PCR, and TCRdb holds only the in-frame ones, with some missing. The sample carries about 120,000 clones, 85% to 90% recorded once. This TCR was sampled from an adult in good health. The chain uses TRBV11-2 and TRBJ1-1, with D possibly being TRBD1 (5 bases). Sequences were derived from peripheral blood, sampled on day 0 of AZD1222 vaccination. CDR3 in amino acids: CASSQPGRRGAGAFF. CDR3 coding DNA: TGTGCCAGCAGCCAGCCGGGGAGGCGCGGGGCTGGAGCTTTCTTT.